This entry concerns a single T cell receptor (beta chain). The antigen is not known. Clones were read by immunoSEQ multiplex PCR, and TCRdb kept only the in-frame ones, dropping some. The table records about 51,000 clones, approximately 84% of them present only once. The CDR3 sequence is 17 residues long. Germline loops: CDR1 SGHTA, CDR2 FQGNSA. The V segment lost 4 bases and the J segment 0 bases; nucleotides outside the gene matches: 6. The data are from a study of PD-L1 blockade in urothelial cancer. About the research overall: Earlier, patients had received 0 to 3 chemotherapy regimens. It was at 3 weeks (second dose) and 6 weeks after treatment start that blood was analyzed.

Findings of the study overall: Larger 3-week expansion of tumor-associated blood clones was seen in durable-benefit patients.

The TCR was taken from a man between 60 and 75 years old with urothelial cancer. The chain joins TRBV7-2 to TRBJ2-3, with TRBD2 matching 11 bases. The specimen comprised PBMCs, sampled around atezolizumab (anti-PD-L1) treatment. DNA for the CDR3: TGTGCCAGCAGCTCCTATCGACTAGCGGGGAGCACAGATACGCAGTATTTT. This encodes CASSSYRLAGSTDTQYF.